The 22 T cell receptor beta chains reported below all come from one sample, sequenced in a study of T cell responses to AZD1222 COVID-19 vaccine. Some clones are missing from TCRdb's copy, which holds only in-frame ones; the method was immunoSEQ multiplex PCR. The sample includes roughly 77,000 clones, over 75% of them seen just once. Here the sequenced sample was peripheral blood, taken 28 days after the second AZD1222 dose. The receptor set was obtained from an adult who received the AZD1222 COVID-19 vaccine.

The gene calls are TRBV19 and TRBJ1-1; a weak D match, TRBD1 (5 bases). V lost 3 bases, J lost 12 bases, and 23 bases lay in between. Per the germline V gene, CDR1 is LNHDA and CDR2 is SQIVND (reference sequence). This CDR3 is built from 15 residues. CDR3 DNA sequence: TGTGCCAGTAGTATGATTACCGAAGGAACAGGCGGGTCTTTCTTT. Translation: CASSMITEGTGGSFF.

The chain recombines TRBV9 with TRBJ2-1, with a weak D call TRBD2 (5 bases). This CDR3 comprises 13 residues. Germline lookup yields CDR1 SGDLS and CDR2 YYNGEE. The V end was cut by 4 bases, the J end by 7 bases, with 12 bases between. The CDR3 DNA reads TGTGCCAGCAGCCGTACCACTAGAAATGAGCAGTTCTTC. Protein product: CASSRTTRNEQFF.

This chain connects TRBV7-9 to TRBJ2-3; 10 nucleotides line up with TRBD2. CDR3 length equals 18 residues. After removal of 2 bases from V and 3 bases from J, the junction contained 11 bases not matched to a gene. Germline lookup yields CDR1 SEHNR and CDR2 FQNEAQ (reference sequence). The CDR3 protein is CASSLSRLAGVGTDTQYF. The CDR3 DNA is TGTGCCAGCAGCTTATCTCGGCTAGCGGGGGTGGGGACAGATACGCAGTATTTT.

The chain employs TRBV12-3 or TRBV12-4 and TRBJ2-2; TRBD1 or TRBD2 may be the D gene (6 bases each). The CDR3 consists of 13 residues. The germline V and J ends were trimmed by 5 bases and 6 bases, with 10 bases remaining between them. The CDR3 DNA sequence: TGTGCCAGCAGTGAGGGGGGCTCCGGGGAGCTGTTTTTT. Protein product: CASSEGGSGELFF.

The chain employs TRBV27 and TRBJ2-5; D is tentatively TRBD1 or TRBD2 (5 bases each). The V gene lost 1 base and the J gene lost 2 bases, with 17 bases spanning the gap. The CDR3 is 17 amino acids. CDR1 and CDR2 (germline): MNHEY, SMNVEV (reference sequence). The CDR3 reads CASSLLGESRRQETQYF. The CDR3 bases are TGTGCCAGCAGTTTATTGGGGGAGAGTCGGCGGCAAGAGACCCAGTACTTC.

The chain recombines TRBV19 with TRBJ2-3; D gene ambiguous. V lost 5 bases and J 3 bases, leaving 12 bases between the germline ends. The CDR3 loop spans 14 amino acids. Germline V gives CDR1 LNHDA, CDR2 SQIVND (reference sequence). In DNA, the CDR3 is TGTGCCAGTAGTCCGACATGGGGAACAGATACGCAGTATTTT. Its protein is CASSPTWGTDTQYF.

The rearrangement joins TRBV3-1 (or the pseudogene TRBV3-2) to TRBJ1-5; D gene uncertain. The CDR3 spans 15 residues. CDR1 and CDR2 from the germline V gene are LGHDT and YNNKEL (reference sequence). Trimming cost V 5 bases and J 7 bases, with 18 bases left between them. The CDR3 nucleotides read TGTGCCAGCAGCGAAAGTTCAGGTCTCAGACAGCCCCAGCATTTT. Its protein product is CASSESSGLRQPQHF.

The chain has TRBV6-5 and TRBJ1-1; D may be TRBD1 (5 bases). Trimming removed 6 bases at V and 4 bases at J, with 15 bases between. This CDR3 comprises 14 residues. Germline V lookup: CDR1 MNHEY, CDR2 SVGAGI. The CDR3 nucleotides are TGTGCCAGCAGAACCCTAAGGGGTCCCACTGAAGCTTTCTTT. Amino acids: CASRTLRGPTEAFF.

This clone has only a few counts. The rearrangement links TRBV18 to TRBJ1-1; the match to TRBD1 covers 10 bases. The CDR3 covers 15 residues. Germline V lookup: CDR1 KGHSH, CDR2 LQKENI. V gave up 2 bases and J gave up 4 bases; unmatched junction bases: 4. This CDR3 is CASSPGQGEVTEAFF. The DNA for the CDR3 is TGTGCCAGCTCACCAGGACAGGGGGAGGTCACTGAAGCTTTCTTT.

The chain uses TRBV6-2 or TRBV6-3 and TRBJ2-3; 8 bases match TRBD2. CDR3 size: 16 residues. The germline V gene encodes CDR1 MNHEY and CDR2 SVGEGT. Unmatched junction bases numbered 13, after V lost 6 bases and J lost 5 bases. CDR3 loop: CASRPTLGGGVDTQYF. CDR3 in DNA: TGTGCCAGCAGGCCTACCCTCGGGGGGGGAGTAGATACGCAGTATTTT.

The genes are TRBV18 and TRBJ1-4, with D possibly matching TRBD1 (5 bases). V shed 1 base and J shed 6 bases, with 9 bases lying between them. This CDR3 region has 14 residues. Germline CDR1 KGHSH, CDR2 LQKENI. CDR3 region: CASSPRGDDEKLFF. The CDR3 region has the DNA TGTGCCAGCTCACCACGGGGGGACGATGAAAAACTGTTTTTT. The entire variable domain, with the rest obtained from reference TRBV18 and TRBJ1-4, is as follows: NAGVMQNPRHLVRRRGQEARLRCSPMKGHSHVYWYRQLPEEGLKFMVYLQKENIIDESGMPKERFSAEFPKEGPSILRIQQVVRGDSAAYFCASSPRGDDEKLFFGSGTQLSVL.

In DNA form, the CDR3 reads TGTGCCAGCAGTCGTTTAGTTGATAGCAATCAGCCCCAGCATTTT. This codes for CASSRLVDSNQPQHF. The V and J genes are TRBV27 and TRBJ1-5; D remains ambiguous. V lost 5 bases and J lost 0, with 11 bases in between. Germline CDR1 is MNHEY and CDR2 is SMNVEV (reference sequence). The CDR3 extends over 15 amino acids.

This chain joins TRBV19 and TRBJ1-5; D gene uncertain. V was shortened by 5 bases and J by 0 bases, with 8 bases between the two germline ends. This CDR3 spans 14 amino acids. Per germline, CDR1 LNHDA and CDR2 SQIVND (reference sequence). Here the CDR3 reads CASSPTYSNQPQHF. The CDR3 bases are TGTGCCAGTAGTCCGACCTATAGCAATCAGCCCCAGCATTTT.

This sequence joins TRBV6-4 and TRBJ2-3; 8 nucleotides line up with TRBD2. The CDR3 consists of 15 residues. Trimming at V came to 6 bases and at J to 0 bases, leaving 5 bases not matched to a gene. Germline V CDR1 and CDR2: MRHNA, SNTAGT. The CDR3 spells CASRELAGSTDTQYF. CDR3 in DNA: TGTGCCAGCAGGGAGCTAGCGGGTAGCACAGATACGCAGTATTTT.

The chain recombines TRBV18 with TRBJ2-7; TRBD1 aligns across 10 bases. This CDR3 has 16 residues. V trimming: 0 bases; J trimming: 6 bases; junction bases outside the gene matches: 8. The germline CDR1 and CDR2 sequences are KGHSH and LQKENI. CDR3 amino acids: CASSPPWDRGWGEQYF. Here the CDR3 DNA reads TGTGCCAGCTCACCACCGTGGGACAGGGGATGGGGCGAGCAGTACTTC.

This chain links TRBV14 with TRBJ2-7; TRBD1 agrees at 10 bases. There are 16 residues in the CDR3. Germline V CDR1 and CDR2: SGHDN, FVKESK. V shed 2 bases and J 5 bases; nucleotides not matched to a gene: 9. Here the CDR3 reads CASSQLRDRGTDEQYF. The CDR3 region has the DNA TGTGCCAGCAGCCAACTCCGGGACAGGGGTACTGACGAGCAGTACTTC. Together with reference TRBV14 and TRBJ2-7, the CDR3 gives the full variable domain: EAGVTQFPSHSVIEKGQTVTLRCDPISGHDNLYWYRRVMGKEIKFLLHFVKESKQDESGMPNNRFLAERTGGTYSTLKVQPAELEDSGVYFCASSQLRDRGTDEQYFGPGTRLTVT.

The chain carries TRBV11-3 and TRBJ1-3; D remains ambiguous. From germline, CDR1 is SGHNT and CDR2 YENEEA. The V gene lost 1 base and the J gene lost 1 base, with 5 bases spanning the gap. The CDR3 is 14 residues long. In DNA, the CDR3 is TGTGCCAGCAGCTTAGGGACGTCTGGAAACACCATATATTTT. This codes for CASSLGTSGNTIYF.

The CDR3 DNA reads as TGTGCCAGCAGCACGCAGGGGGCGGGGGCCAACGTCCTGACTTTC. Translated, it gives CASSTQGAGANVLTF. The chain employs TRBV5-4 and TRBJ2-6; 8 nucleotides match TRBD1. Germline CDR1 SGHNT, CDR2 YYREEE (reference sequence). The J segment lost 4 bases and the V segment lost 4 bases, leaving 4 bases of the junction unmatched. The CDR3 length is 15 residues. Full variable domain (rest looked up from reference TRBV5-4 and TRBJ2-6): ETGVTQSPTHLIKTRGQQVTLRCSSQSGHNTVSWYQQALGQGPQFIFQYYREEENGRGNFPPRFSGLQFPNYSSELNVNALELDDSALYLCASSTQGAGANVLTFGAGSRLTVL.

The V and J genes are TRBV5-1 and TRBJ2-2, with D possibly TRBD2 on 5 matching bases. V was cut by 0 bases and J by 3 bases, with 6 bases left in between. Germline V gene sequence: CDR1 SGHRS, CDR2 YFSETQ. The CDR3 has 14 residues. In nucleotides, the CDR3 is TGCGCCAGCAGCTTGGCCGGGGACACCGGGGAGCTGTTTTTT. Translated, it gives CASSLAGDTGELFF.

The rearrangement joins TRBV5-1 to TRBJ1-2; D is uncertain. Germline values: CDR1 SGHRS, CDR2 YFSETQ. The CDR3 is 14 residues long. Deletions cut 2 bases from V and 4 bases from J, with 12 bases between. The CDR3 DNA is TGCGCCAGCAGCTTTGCGGGTACTGGCTATGGCTACACCTTC. Encoded protein: CASSFAGTGYGYTF.

The chain carries TRBV3-1 (or the pseudogene TRBV3-2) and TRBJ2-1, with TRBD2 matching over 9 bases. The CDR3 extends over 15 amino acids. V shed 3 bases, J shed 7 bases, and the junction held 7 bases outside the gene matches. Germline-derived CDR1 and CDR2 are LGHDT and YNNKEL (reference sequence). This CDR3 reads CASSHGGGAINEQFF. DNA of the CDR3: TGTGCCAGCAGCCACGGCGGGGGGGCAATAAATGAGCAGTTCTTC.

This clone was seen a few times. The V and J genes are TRBV30 and TRBJ1-4; possibly TRBD1 for D (5 bases). CDR1 and CDR2 (germline): GTSNPN, SVGIG (reference sequence). V was shortened by 3 bases and J by 5 bases, with 10 bases between the two germline ends. This CDR3 comprises 13 residues. CDR3 in DNA: TGTGCCTGGAGACTGGGGCGAAATGAAAAACTGTTTTTT. This sequence encodes CAWRLGRNEKLFF.